Listed here are 13 T cell receptor beta chains from one sample, sequenced in a study of blood T cell repertoires in COVID-19. Some clones are missing from TCRdb's copy, which holds only in-frame ones; the method was immunoSEQ multiplex PCR. The table shows 90,000 to 130,000 clones, with roughly 84% occurring only once. Sequenced sample: peripheral blood. These receptors originate from an older woman with acute or convalescent COVID-19.

The chain couples TRBV12-3 or TRBV12-4 to TRBJ2-5; a possible D gene is TRBD2 (6 bases). The CDR3 is made up of 13 amino acids. V lost 0 bases to trimming and J lost 9 bases, with 11 bases between them. The CDR3: CASSLARGDPQYF. For the CDR3, the DNA is TGTGCCAGCAGTTTAGCGCGCGGGGACCCCCAGTACTTC.

CDR3 protein: CSAGRGPDEKLFF. CDR3 nucleotide sequence: TGCAGCGCTGGCAGGGGGCCGGATGAAAAACTGTTTTTT. The chain carries TRBV29-1 and TRBJ1-4; 8 nucleotides match TRBD1. J lost 6 bases, V lost 7 bases, and 7 bases had no gene match. This CDR3 region has 13 residues. The germline CDR1 and CDR2 sequences are SQVTM and ANQGSEA.

V gene TRBV6-1 combines with J gene TRBJ1-6, with 10 bases lining up with TRBD1. V shed 4 bases and J 5 bases; nucleotides not matched to a gene: 8. The length of the CDR3 is 17 residues. Looked up from germline, CDR1 is MNHNS and CDR2 is SASEGT. The DNA for the CDR3 is TGTGCCAGCAGTGGAACTGACAGGGGGCCGGATAATTCACCCCTCCACTTT. As protein: CASSGTDRGPDNSPLHF.

V and J are TRBV15 and TRBJ1-5; TRBD1 agrees at 7 bases. The CDR3 is made up of 16 amino acids. Unmatched junction bases numbered 8, after V lost 1 base and J lost 5 bases. CDR1 and CDR2 (germline): LNHNV, YYDKDF (reference sequence). CDR3 in amino acids: CATSRAQGNRDQPQHF. The CDR3 bases are TGTGCCACCAGCAGAGCACAGGGGAATAGGGATCAGCCCCAGCATTTT.

V is TRBV9 and J is TRBJ1-5, with D possibly being TRBD1 (5 bases). Germline values: CDR1 SGDLS, CDR2 YYNGEE. This CDR3 contains 14 residues. The V end lost 0 bases, the J end lost 9 bases, and 13 bases lay between the germline ends. CDR3 protein: CASSVGGGGGPQHF. In DNA form, the CDR3 reads TGTGCCAGCAGCGTAGGAGGTGGGGGGGGGCCCCAGCATTTT.

The J gene is TRBJ1-4, the V gene TRBV7-6, with 7 bases matching TRBD1. The CDR3 contains 15 residues. The J segment lost 6 bases and the V segment lost 5 bases, leaving 9 bases of the junction unmatched. The germline V gene encodes CDR1 SGHVS and CDR2 FNYEAQ. Here the CDR3 DNA reads TGTGCCAGCAGCGCCAGGACAGGATTTGATGAAAAACTGTTTTTT. It yields the protein CASSARTGFDEKLFF.

The J gene is TRBJ1-1, the V gene TRBV18; tentative D call: TRBD1 (6 bases). The length of the CDR3 is 14 residues. V lost 5 bases and J lost 5, with 15 bases in between. CDR1 and CDR2 from the germline V gene are KGHSH and LQKENI. The CDR3: CASSGDTLGTEAFF. In DNA form, the CDR3 reads TGTGCCAGCTCAGGGGACACTCTGGGGACTGAAGCTTTCTTT.

V usage is TRBV19 and J usage is TRBJ2-6, with D possibly being TRBD1 (5 bases). CDR3 length: 15 residues. Germline-derived CDR1 and CDR2 are LNHDA and SQIVND (reference sequence). Trimming cost V 1 base and J 5 bases, with 9 bases left between them. DNA for the CDR3: TGTGCCAGTAGTATAGGCGGACAAAGGGCCAACGTCCTGACTTTC. It specifies CASSIGGQRANVLTF.

This clone was seen only a few times. The chain carries TRBV3-1 (or the pseudogene TRBV3-2) and TRBJ2-5, with TRBD2 identical over 12 bases. The CDR3 runs to 14 residues. Germline V CDR1 and CDR2: LGHDT, YNNKEL (reference sequence). V dropped 4 bases and J dropped 4; count of bases not matched to a gene: 1. This CDR3 is CASSPGLAGETQYF. In DNA, the CDR3 is TGTGCCAGCAGCCCGGGACTAGCGGGAGAGACCCAGTACTTC.

This clone was detected only a few times. The chain joins TRBV12-5 to TRBJ2-2; 8 nucleotides agree with TRBD1. This CDR3 has 15 amino acids. J gave up 5 bases and V 7 bases, and 9 bases lay outside the gene matches. The germline V gene has CDR1 LGHNT and CDR2 FRNRAP. The CDR3 nucleotides are TGTGCTAGTGTACGGGGGCAGGGGGCGACCGGGGAGCTGTTTTTT. Its protein is CASVRGQGATGELFF. Supplemented by reference TRBV12-5 and TRBJ2-2, the full variable domain reads DARVTQTPRHKVTEMGQEVTMRCQPILGHNTVFWYRQTMMQGLELLAYFRNRAPLDDSGMPKDRFSAEMPDATLATLKIQPSEPRDSAVYFCASVRGQGATGELFFGEGSRLTVL.

V usage is TRBV11-3 and J usage is TRBJ2-5; TRBD1 matches 7 bases. This CDR3 region has 15 residues. Germline V lookup: CDR1 SGHNT, CDR2 YENEEA. The V segment lost 4 bases and the J segment 2 bases; nucleotides outside the gene matches: 7. This CDR3 is CASSSTGTPQETQYF. CDR3 DNA: TGTGCCAGCAGCTCGACAGGGACCCCGCAAGAGACCCAGTACTTC.

V usage is TRBV7-3 and J usage is TRBJ1-5; D gene uncertain. V was shortened by 0 bases and J by 2 bases, with 11 bases between the two germline ends. CDR1 is SGHTA, CDR2 FQGTGA, per germline. This CDR3 has 16 amino acids. CDR3: CASSLTQLLGNQPQHF. The CDR3 bases are TGTGCCAGCAGCTTAACCCAGTTGTTGGGCAATCAGCCCCAGCATTTT.

The J gene is TRBJ2-2, the V gene TRBV27; a possible D gene is TRBD1 (6 bases). Trimming left V 6 bases short and J 2 bases short, with 13 bases between. The CDR3 spans 15 residues. The germline CDR1 and CDR2 sequences are MNHEY and SMNVEV (reference sequence). This CDR3 reads CASSFDRRNTGELFF. CDR3 bases: TGTGCCAGCAGCTTTGACAGGAGAAACACCGGGGAGCTGTTTTTT.